The 2 T cell receptor beta chains given below trace back to one sample, sequenced in a study of T cells after yellow fever vaccination. Using its own MiXCR run on the 5' RACE reads, TCRdb lists one record per CDR3 protein. The data show approximately 300,000 distinct CDR3 sequences, over 8.5% seen once. The sequenced sample was CD4+ T cells sorted from PBMCs, obtained 45 days after the yellow fever booster vaccination. These receptors all stem from a man aged 18-30 years who received the YFV17D yellow fever vaccine.

This clonotype came up a few times. The CDR3 bases are TGCGCCAGCAGCCGGTATGGACTAGCTGACGAGCAGTACGTC. This gives the protein CASSRYGLADEQYV. This rearrangement joins TRBV5-1 to TRBJ2-7, with 8 bases matching TRBD2. The V gene's germline CDR1 is SGHRS and CDR2 YFSETQ. V shed 4 bases and J 5 bases; nucleotides not matched to a gene: 8. The CDR3 loop spans 14 amino acids.

The chain uses TRBV4-3 and TRBJ1-6, with a possible D match to TRBD1 (5 bases). Germline loops: CDR1 LGHNA, CDR2 YSLEER. V lost 3 bases and J lost 7, with 22 bases in between. This CDR3 has 18 residues. CDR3 nucleotide sequence: TGCGCCAGCAGCCACCAGAACCCTCGAGGGGCGCGGAATTCACCCCTCCACTTT. Residues: CASSHQNPRGARNSPLHF.